Included here is one TCR beta chain sequence, with context. Its antigen is currently unknown. The data are from a study of T cells expressing NK-cell markers. On the study more broadly: HCMV serostatus: most of the eight sequenced donors positive, one negative. Study-wide findings and caveats: The leading position in the CD3+CD56-NKG2C+ fraction of a few donors also went to these clonotypes. It was still unclear whether expanded NKG2C+ T cell clones were HCMV specific.

Germline V gene sequence: CDR1 SGHRS, CDR2 YFSETQ. The length of the CDR3 is 16 residues. UMIs accompanied the 5'RACE template switching by which TCR beta cDNA was made. TCRdb reanalyzed the 5' RACE reads, giving one entry per CDR3 protein sequence and no DNA. This sample carries around 550,000 distinct CDR3 sequences, with roughly 3.4% going to the ten biggest clones. The origin of this receptor is a man younger than 30 in good health. The rearrangement links TRBV5-1 to TRBJ2-1; TCRdb's D gene call, TRBD2, goes unchecked for lack of DNA. Sample: blood T cells: a sorted CD56 or NKG2C T cell subset, CD4+ or CD8+ T cells, or bulk PBMC T cells (not recorded which). CDR3 loop: CASSFGLGRESNEQFF.